These T cell receptor beta chains were read from a single sample in a study of cytomegalovirus exposure and HLA in healthy donors. Profiling relied on immunoSEQ multiplex PCR, and the TCRdb table lists in-frame clones only, not all of them. The sample yields roughly 250,000 clones, about four fifths seen once. The sequencing input was PBMCs. The receptors shown here come from a woman between 40 and 55 years old in good health and CMV-seropositive. Both conserved end residues are part of each CDR3. A D gene is named only where the DNA matches it firmly. The size field is filled for only some rows; it gives once, few, many or a size class.

abundance: .; d_gene: .; v_gene: TRBV30; j_gene: TRBJ2-7; CDR3nt: TGTGCCTGGAGTGTAAATGAGGCCGGCGAGCAGTACTTC; CDR3aa: CAWSVNEAGEQYF
abundance: .; d_gene: .; v_gene: TRBV19; j_gene: TRBJ2-1; CDR3nt: TGTGCCAGTAGACCAACAGGGACCTTTGGCAATGAGCAGTTCTTC; CDR3aa: CASRPTGTFGNEQFF
abundance: .; d_gene: TRBD2; v_gene: TRBV19; j_gene: TRBJ2-7; CDR3nt: TGTGCCAGTAGTATAGGTCCCGGACTAGCGGGAGGAAACTCCTACGAGCAGTACTTC; CDR3aa: CASSIGPGLAGGNSYEQYF
abundance: few; d_gene: .; v_gene: TRBV11-2; j_gene: TRBJ2-3; CDR3nt: TGTGCCAGCAGCCTCCTTACCTCTAACACAGATACGCAGTATTTT; CDR3aa: CASSLLTSNTDTQYF
abundance: .; d_gene: TRBD1; v_gene: TRBV10-2; j_gene: TRBJ2-5; CDR3nt: TGCGCCAGCAGTGGGACAGGACAAGAGACCCAGTACTTC; CDR3aa: CASSGTGQETQYF
abundance: once; d_gene: TRBD2; v_gene: TRBV30; j_gene: TRBJ2-1; CDR3nt: TGTGCCTGGAGCCTCACCCGGACTAGCGGGAGTCCCAATGAGCAGTTCTTC; CDR3aa: CAWSLTRTSGSPNEQFF
abundance: .; d_gene: TRBD1; v_gene: TRBV4-2; j_gene: TRBJ1-1; CDR3nt: TGTGCCAGCAGCCGCGGGACAGTTCCCGTTGAAGCTTTCTTT; CDR3aa: CASSRGTVPVEAFF
abundance: .; d_gene: TRBD1; v_gene: TRBV30; j_gene: TRBJ1-2; CDR3nt: TGTGCCTGGAGGCTCCGGGACAGCTATGGCTACACCTTC; CDR3aa: CAWRLRDSYGYTF
abundance: .; d_gene: TRBD2; v_gene: TRBV4-3; j_gene: TRBJ2-1; CDR3nt: TGCGCCAGCAGCCCTACCGGGACTAGCAATGAGCAGTTCTTC; CDR3aa: CASSPTGTSNEQFF
abundance: .; d_gene: TRBD2; v_gene: TRBV30; j_gene: TRBJ2-1; CDR3nt: TGTGCCTGGAGGGGTAGCGGGAGAAGTAATGAGCAGTTCTTC; CDR3aa: CAWRGSGRSNEQFF
abundance: once; d_gene: TRBD1; v_gene: TRBV2; j_gene: TRBJ2-5; CDR3nt: TGTGCCAGCAGTCGAGGGGGCCGCGAGACCCAGTACTTC; CDR3aa: CASSRGGRETQYF
abundance: .; d_gene: .; v_gene: TRBV18; j_gene: TRBJ2-3; CDR3nt: TGTGCCAGCTCACCATTTAGCGCAGATACGCAGTATTTT; CDR3aa: CASSPFSADTQYF
abundance: .; d_gene: TRBD1; v_gene: TRBV18; j_gene: TRBJ1-1; CDR3nt: TGTGCCAGCTCAGCCGGACAGGGGGTCACTGAAGCTTTCTTT; CDR3aa: CASSAGQGVTEAFF
abundance: .; d_gene: .; v_gene: TRBV29-1; j_gene: TRBJ2-1; CDR3nt: TGCAGCGTTGACGTGCAGGGCGAATACAATGAGCAGTTCTTC; CDR3aa: CSVDVQGEYNEQFF
abundance: .; d_gene: .; v_gene: TRBV7-9; j_gene: TRBJ2-3; CDR3nt: TGTGCCAGCAGCCAGGACTTGTCTAGCACAGATACGCAGTATTTT; CDR3aa: CASSQDLSSTDTQYF
abundance: .; d_gene: .; v_gene: TRBV14; j_gene: TRBJ1-2; CDR3nt: TGTGCCAGCAGCCCGACACTTCCCTATGGCTACACCTTC; CDR3aa: CASSPTLPYGYTF